This T cell receptor beta chain was obtained from a study of identical twins. This clonotype appeared a few times. The CDR3 loop spans 12 amino acids. Germline V CDR1 and CDR2: LGHDT, YNNKEL (reference sequence). V was trimmed by 8 bases and J by 0 bases, leaving 5 bases between them. One entry per CDR3 protein results from TCRdb running MiXCR on the 5' RACE reads. Seen here are about 720,000 distinct CDR3 sequences, about 20% observed once, and the top ten hold about an eighth. This same sample was also taken into another study, of T cells expressing NK-cell markers. That paper adds: Beta-chain profiling covered CD3+CD56+NKG2C+, CD3+CD56+NKG2C- and CD3+CD56-NKG2C+ sorted subsets. Of the CD8+ T cell pool in several donors, roughly 1.0-8% was accounted for by dominant NKG2C+ clonotypes.

Material: PBMCs. The chain carries TRBV3-1 and TRBJ2-1, with no clear D. This TCR was recovered from a woman younger than 35 in good health. CDR3 sequence reads: CASEASYNEQFF. CDR3 sequence (DNA): TGTGCCAGCGAGGCCTCCTACAATGAGCAGTTCTTC.